Listed here are 27 T cell receptor beta chains from one sample, sequenced in a study of T cells in lung cancer brain metastases. Clones were sequenced by immunoSEQ multiplex PCR, and TCRdb holds only the in-frame ones, with some missing. The sample has about 4,900 clones; 80% to 85% are singletons. Source material: tumor tissue from the primary lung tumor. Receptor source: a woman between 45 and 60 years old with non-small cell lung cancer.

This clone came up once. An end of the junction does not agree with germline; a read error may underlie this. This rearrangement joins TRBV9 to TRBJ2-7; 8 bases are a match to TRBD2. The CDR3 is 15 amino acids. Germline assignment: CDR1 SGDLS and CDR2 YYNGEE. The CDR3 sequence is CASSVDAGGLYEQYF. The CDR3 DNA sequence: TGTGCCAGCAGCGTAGATGCGGGGGGCCTCTACGAGCAATACTTC.

The CDR3 loop is CASSRSGQAFTGELFF. CDR3 nucleotide sequence: TGTGCCAGCTCACGATCGGGACAGGCCTTCACCGGGGAGCTGTTTTTT. The rearrangement links TRBV18 to TRBJ2-2, with 8 bases identical to TRBD1. Germline CDR1 is KGHSH and CDR2 is LQKENI. The length of the CDR3 is 16 residues. Trimming cost V 4 bases and J 4 bases; bases outside gene matches: 8.

The chain employs TRBV7-2 and TRBJ1-3, with D perhaps TRBD1 (5 bases). The CDR3 is made up of 15 amino acids. The germline gives CDR1 SGHTA, CDR2 FQGNSA. V was clipped by 5 bases and J by 3 bases, with 14 bases between them. DNA of the CDR3: TGTGCCAGCAGCGCCTTATCGGGGGGTGGAAACACCATATATTTT. It specifies CASSALSGGGNTIYF.

This chain links TRBV19 with TRBJ1-3; D gene unclear. The CDR3 is 14 residues long. Germline loops: CDR1 LNHDA, CDR2 SQIVND (reference sequence). Trimming took off 10 bases at V and 1 base at J, with 14 bases between the two ends. DNA of the CDR3: TGTGCCACCATGCAGAGAACTTCTGGAAACACCATATATTTT. It yields the protein CATMQRTSGNTIYF.

This chain uses TRBV2 with TRBJ2-3; D uncertain. The V gene lost 8 bases and the J gene lost 6 bases, with 9 bases spanning the gap. Looked up from germline, CDR1 is SNHLY and CDR2 is FYNNEI. The CDR3 is made up of 11 amino acids. CDR3 amino acids: CASGFDDTQYF. Written as DNA, the CDR3 is TGTGCCAGCGGCTTCGATGATACGCAGTATTTT.

The J gene is TRBJ2-3, the V gene TRBV5-4; D might be TRBD2 (7 bases). The CDR3 is 16 residues long. Germline V CDR1 and CDR2: SGHNT, YYREEE (reference sequence). Trimming removed 0 bases from V and 4 bases from J, with 15 bases in between. CDR3 protein: CASSLAGGGGADTQYF. CDR3 coding DNA: TGTGCCAGCAGCTTGGCCGGGGGCGGGGGCGCAGATACGCAGTATTTT.

J is TRBJ2-1 and V is TRBV11-1; D unresolved. Germline V lookup: CDR1 SGHAT, CDR2 FQDESV (reference sequence). Trimming removed 3 bases at V and 1 base at J, with 13 bases between. The CDR3 length is 16 residues. The CDR3 region has the DNA TGTGCCAGCAGCTTTTACTATCTTACTTCCTACAATGAGCAGTTCTTC. This encodes CASSFYYLTSYNEQFF.

CDR3 loop: CASSSQPLAGGYNEQFF. DNA of the CDR3: TGTGCCAGTAGTTCCCAACCCTTAGCGGGAGGGTACAATGAGCAGTTCTTC. The rearrangement links TRBV19 to TRBJ2-1, with 11 bases fitting TRBD2. Germline CDR1 reads LNHDA; CDR2 reads SQIVND (reference sequence). V was pared by 5 bases and J by 4 bases, with 10 bases of the junction left unmatched. The CDR3 runs to 17 residues.

The chain employs TRBV28 and TRBJ1-2, with 8 positions matching TRBD1. CDR1 and CDR2 from the germline V gene are MDHEN and SYDVKM. The V gene end was trimmed by 5 bases and the J gene end by 2 bases; junction bases not matched to a gene: 1. This CDR3 region has 13 residues. The CDR3 loop reads CASSRDRNYGYTF. The CDR3 DNA sequence: TGTGCCAGCAGTCGGGACAGGAACTATGGCTACACCTTC.

V is TRBV7-6 and J is TRBJ2-7, with D perhaps matching TRBD1 or TRBD2 (5 bases each). The V end was cut by 4 bases, the J end by 7 bases, with 11 bases between. This CDR3 has 12 amino acids. Germline V lookup: CDR1 SGHVS, CDR2 FNYEAQ. Here the CDR3 DNA reads TGTGCCAGCAGCTCGACCGAGGGGGAGCAGTACTTC. Translating gives CASSSTEGEQYF.

The rearrangement links TRBV5-5 to TRBJ2-7, with a weak D call TRBD1 (6 bases). Trimming removed 3 bases from V and 4 bases from J, with 14 bases in between. The length of the CDR3 is 14 residues. Germline CDR1 reads SGHKS; CDR2 reads YYEKEE (reference sequence). CDR3 DNA: TGTGCCAGCAGCTCGTACAGGGATAGTTACGAGCAGTACTTC. It yields the protein CASSSYRDSYEQYF. The full variable domain, with the rest looked up from reference TRBV5-5 and TRBJ2-7, is DAGVTQSPTHLIKTRGQQVTLRCSPISGHKSVSWYQQVLGQGPQFIFQYYEKEERGRGNFPDRFSARQFPNYSSELNVNALLLGDSALYLCASSSYRDSYEQYFGPGTRLTVT.

The chain uses TRBV18 and TRBJ1-2, with a weak D call TRBD1 (6 bases). Trimming took 3 bases from V and 4 from J, leaving 12 bases between them. This CDR3 comprises 14 residues. The germline CDR1 and CDR2 sequences are KGHSH and LQKENI. The CDR3 loop reads CASSPQGTSYGYTF. As DNA, the CDR3 is TGTGCCAGCTCACCCCAGGGGACTTCCTATGGCTACACCTTC.

The chain carries TRBV6-6 and TRBJ1-4; no reliable D call. Germline values: CDR1 MNHNY, CDR2 SVGAGI (reference sequence). With 3 bases removed from V and 1 base from J, the gap between germline ends came to 9 bases. The CDR3 is made up of 15 amino acids. CDR3 in DNA: TGTGCCAGCAGTTATTGGTTGGTAACTAATGAAAAACTGTTTTTT. Amino acids: CASSYWLVTNEKLFF.

This clone has just one count. The chain recombines TRBV10-3 with TRBJ2-7; D may be TRBD1 or TRBD2 (6 bases each). The CDR3 is 16 amino acids. Germline loops: CDR1 ENHRY, CDR2 SYGVKD. The V end lost 4 bases, the J end lost 2 bases, and 18 bases lay between the germline ends. CDR3 sequence: CAISALPGGTTYEQYF. Written as DNA, the CDR3 is TGTGCCATCAGTGCCTTACCAGGCGGGACAACCTACGAGCAGTACTTC.

J is TRBJ1-4 and V is TRBV11-2; 10 bases agree with TRBD1. V lost 5 bases and J lost 8; bases outside the gene matches: 8. Germline V lookup: CDR1 SGHAT, CDR2 FQNNGV. The CDR3 is 15 residues long. CDR3 residues: CASSPGTGDVEKLFF. The CDR3 coding sequence is TGTGCCAGCAGCCCTGGGACAGGGGATGTGGAAAAACTGTTTTTT.

This clone was picked up a small number of times. The V call is TRBV10-1, the J call TRBJ1-3; D is undetermined. The CDR3 is 13 residues long. Germline-derived CDR1 and CDR2 are WNHNN and SYGVQD (reference sequence). V was pared by 5 bases and J by 3 bases, with 8 bases between. The CDR3 is CASSSEFGNTIYF. The DNA of the CDR3 is TGCGCCAGCAGTTCGGAGTTTGGAAACACCATATATTTT.

The chain recombines TRBV6-5 with TRBJ1-5; no definite D call. This CDR3 has 13 amino acids. The V gene's germline CDR1 is MNHEY and CDR2 SVGAGI. V gave up 6 bases and J gave up 6 bases, with 12 bases separating them. The CDR3 nucleotides are TGTGCCAGCAGCCCGTCACGAGGTCAGCCCCAGCATTTT. It codes for CASSPSRGQPQHF.

The chain links TRBV19 to TRBJ2-1; D is uncertain. V was clipped by 4 bases and J by 4 bases, with 5 bases between them. The CDR3 has 12 residues. Germline loops: CDR1 LNHDA, CDR2 SQIVND (reference sequence). Here the CDR3 DNA reads TGTGCCAGTAGTACCTTTTACAATGAGCAGTTCTTC. This codes for CASSTFYNEQFF. The variable domain in full, completed from reference TRBV19 and TRBJ2-1, reads DGGITQSPKYLFRKEGQNVTLSCEQNLNHDAMYWYRQDPGQGLRLIYYSQIVNDFQKGDIAEGYSVSREKKESFPLTVTSAQKNPTAFYLCASSTFYNEQFFGPGTRLTVL.

J is TRBJ2-3 and V is TRBV11-2; D is undetermined. Germline values: CDR1 SGHAT, CDR2 FQNNGV. Trimming took 5 bases from V and 8 from J, leaving 8 bases between them. There are 11 residues in the CDR3. The CDR3: CASSPLGTQYF. CDR3 nucleotide sequence: TGTGCCAGCAGCCCCTTGGGTACGCAGTATTTT.

A single count supports this clone. J is TRBJ2-3 and V is TRBV13; 9 bases line up with TRBD2. CDR1 and CDR2 from the germline V gene are PRHDT and FYEKMQ (reference sequence). Trimming cost V 5 bases and J 3 bases; bases outside gene matches: 3. The CDR3 length is 14 residues. CDR3 nucleotide sequence: TGTGCCAGCAGCAGTAGCGGGGGAACAGATACGCAGTATTTT. Translated: CASSSSGGTDTQYF.

The rearrangement joins TRBV18 to TRBJ2-7; D may be TRBD1 (6 bases). There are 13 residues in the CDR3. CDR1 is KGHSH and CDR2 is LQKENI in the germline V gene. Trimming took off 2 bases at V and 5 bases at J, with 10 bases between the two ends. This chain's CDR3 is CASSPLRGNEQYF. For the CDR3, the DNA is TGTGCCAGCTCACCATTGAGGGGGAACGAGCAGTACTTC.

The V and J genes are TRBV19 and TRBJ2-4, with 7 positions matching TRBD1. Per the germline V gene, CDR1 is LNHDA and CDR2 is SQIVND (reference sequence). The V and J ends lost 6 bases and 0 bases, in that order; junction bases with no gene match: 11. CDR3 length equals 17 residues. The CDR3 coding sequence is TGTGCCAGTAGCACCATTCCGGGACAGATAGCCAAAAACATTCAGTACTTC. It codes for CASSTIPGQIAKNIQYF.

V and J are TRBV30 and TRBJ2-2; the D call may be TRBD1 or TRBD2 (5 bases each). The germline V gene has CDR1 GTSNPN and CDR2 SVGIG (reference sequence). V was clipped by 4 bases and J by 1 base, with 7 bases between them. The CDR3 runs to 13 residues. The CDR3 nucleotides are TGTGCCTGGACTGGGGGGAACACCGGGGAGCTGTTTTTT. Residues: CAWTGGNTGELFF. Full variable domain (remainder filled in from reference TRBV30 and TRBJ2-2): SQTIHQWPATLVQPVGSPLSLECTVEGTSNPNLYWYRQAAGRGLQLLFYSVGIGQISSEVPQNLSASRPQDRQFILSSKKLLLSDSGFYLCAWTGGNTGELFFGEGSRLTVL.

The V and J genes are TRBV5-6 and TRBJ1-5; TRBD1 might be the D (5 bases). V lost 6 bases, J lost 4 bases, and 20 bases lay in between. CDR1 and CDR2 from the germline V gene are SGHDT and YYEEEE. The CDR3 spans 16 residues. The chain's CDR3 is CASTLAGGVANQPQHF. DNA of the CDR3: TGTGCCAGCACCCTGGCCGGAGGGGTGGCGAATCAGCCCCAGCATTTT.

This rearrangement joins TRBV9 to TRBJ2-5, with D possibly TRBD2 on 6 matching bases. Between the trimmed V and J ends, which lost 6 bases and 3 bases, there was a span of 18 bases. This CDR3 region has 15 residues. CDR1 SGDLS and CDR2 YYNGEE come from the germline V gene. The CDR3 bases are TGTGCCAGCATTGGAGGGTTCTGGGCAAAAGAGACCCAGTACTTC. Translated, it gives CASIGGFWAKETQYF.

The chain has TRBV18 and TRBJ2-3; D is unclear. This CDR3 region has 13 residues. Germline-derived CDR1 and CDR2 are KGHSH and LQKENI. V dropped 5 bases and J dropped 2 bases, with 8 bases sitting between them. DNA for the CDR3: TGTGCCAGCTCAGACGGACCCACAGATACGCAGTATTTT. Protein sequence: CASSDGPTDTQYF.

This chain connects TRBV7-9 to TRBJ2-1; tentatively, D is TRBD2 (5 bases). Trimming took 5 bases from V and 0 from J, leaving 17 bases between them. The CDR3 length is 17 residues. Germline V CDR1 and CDR2: SEHNR, FQNEAQ (reference sequence). The CDR3 loop reads CASSPRVTGSSYNEQFF. The CDR3 DNA follows: TGTGCCAGCAGCCCCCGGGTAACGGGAAGCTCCTACAATGAGCAGTTCTTC.